This T cell receptor (beta chain) was identified in a study of blood T cells in healthy people across ages. Study-level results: Expanded clonotype changes were possibly confounded by unknown donor CMV status.

Using a J-beta primer mix together with a sample-barcoded 5' primer, a second PCR was run for roughly 6 to 12 cycles. TCRdb passed the 5' RACE reads through MiXCR, listing each CDR3 protein once. This sample has more than 600,000 distinct CDR3 sequences; roughly 25% occur once, and the top ten carry 9.4%. This clonotype has just a few counts. Its matching antigen is unknown. V was shortened by 2 bases and J by 0 bases, with 11 bases between the two germline ends. The germline gives CDR1 MNHEY, CDR2 SMNVEV (reference sequence). The CDR3 spans 15 residues. These data also formed part of another study, on T cells of mothers and their children. This second study says: The authors used all extracted RNA for cDNA synthesis, at approximately 1.5 ug per 15 ul.

The TCR comes from a boy aged 10-17 years in good health. The rearrangement uses TRBV27 and TRBJ2-7; D possibly uses TRBD1 or TRBD2 (5 bases each). Material: blood. The CDR3 bases are TGTGCCAGCAGTTTACGGGGCCCAAGCTCCTACGAGCAGTACTTC. It yields the protein CASSLRGPSSYEQYF.